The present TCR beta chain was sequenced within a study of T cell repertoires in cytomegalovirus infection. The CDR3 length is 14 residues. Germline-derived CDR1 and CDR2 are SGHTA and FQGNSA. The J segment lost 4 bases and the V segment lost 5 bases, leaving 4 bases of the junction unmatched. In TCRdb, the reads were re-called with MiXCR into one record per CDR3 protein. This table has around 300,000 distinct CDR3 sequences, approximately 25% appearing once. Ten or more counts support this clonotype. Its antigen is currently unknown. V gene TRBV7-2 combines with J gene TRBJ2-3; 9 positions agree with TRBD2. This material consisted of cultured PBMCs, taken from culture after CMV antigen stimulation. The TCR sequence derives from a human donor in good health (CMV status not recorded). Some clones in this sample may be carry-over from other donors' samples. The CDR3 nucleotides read TGTGCCAGCAGCATTGGGACTAGCCCAGATACGCAGTATTTT. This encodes CASSIGTSPDTQYF.